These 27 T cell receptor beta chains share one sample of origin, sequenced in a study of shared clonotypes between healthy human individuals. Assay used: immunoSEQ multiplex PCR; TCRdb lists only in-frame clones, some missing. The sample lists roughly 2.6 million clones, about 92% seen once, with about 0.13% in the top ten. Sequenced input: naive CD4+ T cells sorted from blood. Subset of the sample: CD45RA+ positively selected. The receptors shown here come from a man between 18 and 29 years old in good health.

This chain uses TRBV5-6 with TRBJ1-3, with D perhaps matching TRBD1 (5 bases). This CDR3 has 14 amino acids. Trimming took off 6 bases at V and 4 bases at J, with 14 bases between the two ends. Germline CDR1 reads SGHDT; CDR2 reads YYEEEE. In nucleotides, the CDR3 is TGTGCCAGCACCCGAGAGGGGAAGGGAAACACCATATATTTT. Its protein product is CASTREGKGNTIYF.

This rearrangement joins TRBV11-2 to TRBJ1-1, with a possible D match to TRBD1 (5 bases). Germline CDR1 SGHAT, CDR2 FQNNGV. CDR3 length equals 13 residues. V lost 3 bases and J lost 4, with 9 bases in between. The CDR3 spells CASSFRGGTEAFF. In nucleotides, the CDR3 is TGTGCCAGCAGCTTCCGGGGGGGCACTGAAGCTTTCTTT.

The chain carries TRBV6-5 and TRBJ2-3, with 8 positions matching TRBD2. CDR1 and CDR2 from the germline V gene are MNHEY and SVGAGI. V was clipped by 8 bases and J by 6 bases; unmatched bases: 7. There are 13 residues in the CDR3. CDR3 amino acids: CASRLAKGDTQYF. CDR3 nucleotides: TGTGCCAGCCGACTAGCGAAAGGGGATACGCAGTATTTT.

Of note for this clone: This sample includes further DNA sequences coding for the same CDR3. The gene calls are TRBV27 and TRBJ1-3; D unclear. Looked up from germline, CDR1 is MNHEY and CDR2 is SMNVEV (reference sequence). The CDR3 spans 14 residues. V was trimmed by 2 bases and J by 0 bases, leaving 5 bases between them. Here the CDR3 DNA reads TGTGCCAGCAGTTTAGGCACCTCTGGAAACACCATATATTTT. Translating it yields CASSLGTSGNTIYF.

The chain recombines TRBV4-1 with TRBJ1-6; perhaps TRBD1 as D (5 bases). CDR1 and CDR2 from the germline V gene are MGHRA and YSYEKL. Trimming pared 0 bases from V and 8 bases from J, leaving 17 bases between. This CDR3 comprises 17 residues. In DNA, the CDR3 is TGCGCCAGCAGCCAAGATCGTGGGGCAGGGATCCATTCACCCCTCCACTTT. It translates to CASSQDRGAGIHSPLHF.

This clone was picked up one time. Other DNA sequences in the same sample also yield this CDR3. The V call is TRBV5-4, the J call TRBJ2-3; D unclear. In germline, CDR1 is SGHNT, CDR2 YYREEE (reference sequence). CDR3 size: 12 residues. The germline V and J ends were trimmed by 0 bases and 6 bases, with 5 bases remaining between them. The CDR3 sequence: CASSLAGDTQYF. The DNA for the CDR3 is TGTGCCAGCAGCTTGGCGGGTGATACGCAGTATTTT.

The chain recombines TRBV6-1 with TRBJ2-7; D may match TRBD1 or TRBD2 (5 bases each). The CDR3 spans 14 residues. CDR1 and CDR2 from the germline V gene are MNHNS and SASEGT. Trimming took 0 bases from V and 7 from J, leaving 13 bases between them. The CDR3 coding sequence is TGTGCCAGCAGTGAAGCATACGGGACCGCTGAGCAGTACTTC. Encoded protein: CASSEAYGTAEQYF.

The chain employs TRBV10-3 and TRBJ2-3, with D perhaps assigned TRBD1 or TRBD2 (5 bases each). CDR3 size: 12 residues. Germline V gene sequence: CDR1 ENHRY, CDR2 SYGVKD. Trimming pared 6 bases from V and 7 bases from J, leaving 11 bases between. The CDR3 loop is CAIRSGTNTQYF. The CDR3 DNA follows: TGTGCCATCAGGTCCGGGACCAATACGCAGTATTTT.

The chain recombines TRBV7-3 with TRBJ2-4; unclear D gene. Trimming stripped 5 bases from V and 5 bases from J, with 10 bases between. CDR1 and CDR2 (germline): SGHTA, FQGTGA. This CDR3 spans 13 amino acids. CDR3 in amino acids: CASSPSVQNIQYF. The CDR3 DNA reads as TGTGCCAGCAGCCCCAGCGTCCAAAACATTCAGTACTTC.

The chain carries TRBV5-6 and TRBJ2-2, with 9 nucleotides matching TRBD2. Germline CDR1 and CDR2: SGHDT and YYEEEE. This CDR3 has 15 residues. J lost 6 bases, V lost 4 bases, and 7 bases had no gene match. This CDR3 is CASSESGGISGELFF. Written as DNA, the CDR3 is TGTGCCAGCAGCGAGAGCGGGGGGATCTCCGGGGAGCTGTTTTTT.

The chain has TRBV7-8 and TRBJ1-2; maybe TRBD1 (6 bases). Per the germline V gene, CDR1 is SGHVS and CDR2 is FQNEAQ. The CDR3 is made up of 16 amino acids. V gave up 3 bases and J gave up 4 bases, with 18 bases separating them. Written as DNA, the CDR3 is TGTGCCAGCAGCTTGGGGGGCGGCGGGACCGGCTATGGCTACACCTTC. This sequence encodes CASSLGGGGTGYGYTF.

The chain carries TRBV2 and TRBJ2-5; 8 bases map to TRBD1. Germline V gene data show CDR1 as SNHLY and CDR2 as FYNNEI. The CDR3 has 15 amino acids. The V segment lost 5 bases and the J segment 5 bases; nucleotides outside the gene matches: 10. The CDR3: CASSHRDRSGETQYF. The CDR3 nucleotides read TGTGCCAGCAGTCACCGGGACAGGAGTGGGGAGACCCAGTACTTC.

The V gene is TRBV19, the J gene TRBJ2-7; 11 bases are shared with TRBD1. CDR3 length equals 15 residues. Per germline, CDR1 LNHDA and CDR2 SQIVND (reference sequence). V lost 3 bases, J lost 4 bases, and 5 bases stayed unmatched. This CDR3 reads CASSMWTGGAYEQYF. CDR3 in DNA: TGTGCCAGTAGTATGTGGACAGGGGGCGCGTACGAGCAGTACTTC.

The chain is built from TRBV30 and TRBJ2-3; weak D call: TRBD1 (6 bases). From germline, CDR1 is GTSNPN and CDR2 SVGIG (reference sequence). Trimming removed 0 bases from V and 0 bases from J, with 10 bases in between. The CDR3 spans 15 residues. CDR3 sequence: CAWSVPGASTDTQYF. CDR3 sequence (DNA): TGTGCCTGGAGTGTACCAGGGGCTAGCACAGATACGCAGTATTTT.

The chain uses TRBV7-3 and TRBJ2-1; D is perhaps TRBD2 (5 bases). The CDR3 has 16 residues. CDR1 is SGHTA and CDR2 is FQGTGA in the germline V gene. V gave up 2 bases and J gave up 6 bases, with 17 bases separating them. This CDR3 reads CASSLVDLTNFNEQFF. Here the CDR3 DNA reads TGTGCCAGCAGCTTAGTGGACTTGACGAACTTCAATGAGCAGTTCTTC.

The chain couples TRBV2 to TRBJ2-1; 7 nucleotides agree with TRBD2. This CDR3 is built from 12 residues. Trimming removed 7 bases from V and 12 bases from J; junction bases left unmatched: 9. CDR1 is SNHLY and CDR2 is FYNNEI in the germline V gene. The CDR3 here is CASTATREGQFF. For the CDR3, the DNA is TGTGCCAGCACCGCCACTAGGGAGGGGCAGTTCTTC.

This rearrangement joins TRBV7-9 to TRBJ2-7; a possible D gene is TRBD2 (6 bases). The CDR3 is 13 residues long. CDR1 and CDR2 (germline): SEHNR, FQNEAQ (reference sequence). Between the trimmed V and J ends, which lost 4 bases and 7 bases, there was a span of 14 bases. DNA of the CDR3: TGTGCCAGCAGCTGGGGACTTCGAAAGGAGCAGTACTTC. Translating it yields CASSWGLRKEQYF.

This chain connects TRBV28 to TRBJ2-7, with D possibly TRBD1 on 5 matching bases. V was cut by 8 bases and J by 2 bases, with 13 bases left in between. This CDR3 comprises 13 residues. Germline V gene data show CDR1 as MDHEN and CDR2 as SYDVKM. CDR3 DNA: TGTGCCAGCGTTTCCAGGGCAACCTACGAGCAGTACTTC. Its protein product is CASVSRATYEQYF.

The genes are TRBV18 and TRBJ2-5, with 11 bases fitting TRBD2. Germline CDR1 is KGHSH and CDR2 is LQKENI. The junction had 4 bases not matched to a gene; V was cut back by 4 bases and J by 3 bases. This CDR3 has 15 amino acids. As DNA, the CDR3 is TGTGCCAGCTCACTACCGGGACTAGCGGAAGAGACCCAGTACTTC. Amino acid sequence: CASSLPGLAEETQYF.

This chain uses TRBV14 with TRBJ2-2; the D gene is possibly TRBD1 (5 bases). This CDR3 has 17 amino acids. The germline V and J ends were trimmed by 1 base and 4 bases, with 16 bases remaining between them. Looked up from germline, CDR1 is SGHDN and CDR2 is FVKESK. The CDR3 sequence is CASSQVQGKRSTGELFF. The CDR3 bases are TGTGCCAGCAGCCAAGTCCAGGGCAAACGATCCACCGGGGAGCTGTTTTTT.

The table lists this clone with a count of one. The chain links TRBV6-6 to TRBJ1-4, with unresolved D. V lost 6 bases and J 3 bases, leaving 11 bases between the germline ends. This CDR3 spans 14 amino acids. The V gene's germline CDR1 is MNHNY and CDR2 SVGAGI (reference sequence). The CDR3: CASRPPGSNEKLFF. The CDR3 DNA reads TGTGCCAGCAGGCCCCCGGGGTCTAATGAAAAACTGTTTTTT.

The CDR3 reads CASSPGRPPTQYF. The CDR3 bases are TGTGCCAGCTCACCAGGGCGACCACCCACCCAGTACTTC. V usage is TRBV18 and J usage is TRBJ2-5; no clear D. The CDR3 spans 13 residues. Germline V CDR1 and CDR2: KGHSH, LQKENI. V lost 2 bases, J lost 8 bases, and 12 bases lay in between.

The CDR3 DNA reads as TGTGCCAGCAGCCAAGTGCAGGATTTTGGGGTCTCTGGGGCCAACGTCCTGACTTTC. Protein: CASSQVQDFGVSGANVLTF. The V gene is TRBV7-9, the J gene TRBJ2-6, with D uncertain. Trimming left V 5 bases short and J 0 bases short, with 20 bases between. Germline CDR1 SEHNR, CDR2 FQNEAQ (reference sequence). CDR3 length: 19 amino acids.

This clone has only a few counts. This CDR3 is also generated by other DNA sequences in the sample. The CDR3 spells CASSRNSNQPQHF. The CDR3 coding sequence is TGTGCCAGCAGTAGGAATAGCAATCAGCCCCAGCATTTT. The V gene is TRBV6-5, the J gene TRBJ1-5; D gene unclear. The germline CDR1 and CDR2 sequences are MNHEY and SVGAGI. The CDR3 is 13 residues long. V lost 5 bases, J lost 0 bases, and 5 bases lay in between.

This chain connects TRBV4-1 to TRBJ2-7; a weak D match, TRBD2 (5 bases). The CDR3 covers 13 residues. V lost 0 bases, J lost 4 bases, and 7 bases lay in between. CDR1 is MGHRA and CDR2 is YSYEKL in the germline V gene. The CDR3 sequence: CASSQDSGYEQYF. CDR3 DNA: TGCGCCAGCAGCCAAGATTCGGGGTACGAGCAGTACTTC.

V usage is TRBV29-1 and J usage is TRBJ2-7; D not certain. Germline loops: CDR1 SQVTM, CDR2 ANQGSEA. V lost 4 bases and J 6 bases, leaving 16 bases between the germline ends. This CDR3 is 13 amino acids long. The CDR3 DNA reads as TGCAGCGTTGCTGGTGTCGTTAGTTCCGAGCAGTACTTC. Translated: CSVAGVVSSEQYF.

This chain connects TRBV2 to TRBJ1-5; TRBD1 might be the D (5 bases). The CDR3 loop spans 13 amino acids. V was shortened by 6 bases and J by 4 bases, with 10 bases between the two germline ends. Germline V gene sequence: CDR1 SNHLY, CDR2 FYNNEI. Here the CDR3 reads CASRSDSNQPQHF. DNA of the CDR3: TGTGCCAGCAGGTCAGACAGTAATCAGCCCCAGCATTTT.